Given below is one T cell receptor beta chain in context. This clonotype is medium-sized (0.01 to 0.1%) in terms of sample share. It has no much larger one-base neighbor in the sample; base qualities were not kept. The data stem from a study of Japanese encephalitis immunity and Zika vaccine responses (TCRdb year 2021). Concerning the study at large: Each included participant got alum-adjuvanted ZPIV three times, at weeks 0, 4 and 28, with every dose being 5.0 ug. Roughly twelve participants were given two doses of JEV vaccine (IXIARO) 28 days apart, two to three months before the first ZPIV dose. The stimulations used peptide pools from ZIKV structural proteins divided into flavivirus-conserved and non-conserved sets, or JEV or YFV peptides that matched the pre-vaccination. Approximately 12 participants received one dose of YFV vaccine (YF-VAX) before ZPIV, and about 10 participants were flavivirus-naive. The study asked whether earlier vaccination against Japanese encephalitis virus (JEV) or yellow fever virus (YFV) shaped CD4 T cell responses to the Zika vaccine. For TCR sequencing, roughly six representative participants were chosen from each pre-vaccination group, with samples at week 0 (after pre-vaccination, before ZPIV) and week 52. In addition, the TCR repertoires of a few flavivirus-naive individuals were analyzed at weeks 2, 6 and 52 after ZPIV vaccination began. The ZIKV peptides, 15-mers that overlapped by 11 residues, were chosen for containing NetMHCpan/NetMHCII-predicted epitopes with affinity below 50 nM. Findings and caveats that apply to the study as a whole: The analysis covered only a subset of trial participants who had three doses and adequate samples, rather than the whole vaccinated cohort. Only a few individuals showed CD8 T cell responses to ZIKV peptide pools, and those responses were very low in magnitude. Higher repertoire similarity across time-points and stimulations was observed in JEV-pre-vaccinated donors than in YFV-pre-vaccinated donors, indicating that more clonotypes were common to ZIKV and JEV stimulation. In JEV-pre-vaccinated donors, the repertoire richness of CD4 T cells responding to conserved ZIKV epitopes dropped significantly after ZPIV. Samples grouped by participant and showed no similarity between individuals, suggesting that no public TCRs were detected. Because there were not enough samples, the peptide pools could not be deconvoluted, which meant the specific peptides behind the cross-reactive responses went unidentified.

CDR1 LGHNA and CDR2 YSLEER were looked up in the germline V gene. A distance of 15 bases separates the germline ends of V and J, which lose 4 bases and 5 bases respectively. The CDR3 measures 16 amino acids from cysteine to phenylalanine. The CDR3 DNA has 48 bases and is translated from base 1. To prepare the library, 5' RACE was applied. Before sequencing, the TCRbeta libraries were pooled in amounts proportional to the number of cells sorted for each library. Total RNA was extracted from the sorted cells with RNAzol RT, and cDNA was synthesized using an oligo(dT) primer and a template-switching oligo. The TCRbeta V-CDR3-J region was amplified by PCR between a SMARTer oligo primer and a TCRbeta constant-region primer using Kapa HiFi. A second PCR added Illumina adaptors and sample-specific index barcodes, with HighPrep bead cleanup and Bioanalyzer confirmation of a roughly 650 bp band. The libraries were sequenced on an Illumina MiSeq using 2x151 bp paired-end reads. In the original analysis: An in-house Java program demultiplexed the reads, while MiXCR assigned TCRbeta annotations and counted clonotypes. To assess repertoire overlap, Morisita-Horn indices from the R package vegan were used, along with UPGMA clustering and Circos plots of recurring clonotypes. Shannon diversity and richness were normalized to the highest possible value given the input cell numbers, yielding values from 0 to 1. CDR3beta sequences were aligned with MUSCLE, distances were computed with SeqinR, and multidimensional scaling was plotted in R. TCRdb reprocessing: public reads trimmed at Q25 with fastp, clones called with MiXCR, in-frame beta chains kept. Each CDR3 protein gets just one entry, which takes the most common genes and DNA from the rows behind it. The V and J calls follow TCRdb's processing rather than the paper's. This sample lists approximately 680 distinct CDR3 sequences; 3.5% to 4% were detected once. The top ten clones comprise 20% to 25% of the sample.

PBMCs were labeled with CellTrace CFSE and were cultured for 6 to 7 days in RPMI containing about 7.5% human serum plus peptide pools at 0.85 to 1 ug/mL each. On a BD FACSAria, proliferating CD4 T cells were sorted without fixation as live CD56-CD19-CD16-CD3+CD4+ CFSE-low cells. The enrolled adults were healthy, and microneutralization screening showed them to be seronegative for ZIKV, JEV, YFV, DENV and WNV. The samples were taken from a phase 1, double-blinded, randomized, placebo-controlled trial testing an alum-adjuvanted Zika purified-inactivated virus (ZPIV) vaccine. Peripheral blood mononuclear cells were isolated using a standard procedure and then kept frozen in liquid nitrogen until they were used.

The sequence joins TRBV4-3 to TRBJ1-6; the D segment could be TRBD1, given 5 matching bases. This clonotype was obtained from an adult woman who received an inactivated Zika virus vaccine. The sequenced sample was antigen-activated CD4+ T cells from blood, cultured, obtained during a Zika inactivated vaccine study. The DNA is TGCGCCAGCAGCCTTACCCGGGACGCGGATAATTCACCCCTCCACTTT. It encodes CASSLTRDADNSPLHF.